Below are 26 T cell receptor beta chains sequenced from a single sample in a study of CD8+CD57+ T cells in acquired aplastic anemia (dated by TCRdb to the late 2010s). Expansion of CD8+CD57+ cells had been shown by flow cytometry in the patients chosen for sequencing. TCRdb names Illumina HiSeq 2000 as the instrument used. Genomic DNA served as template for TCR beta VDJ combination and CDR3 sequence profiling. TCRdb reworked the public reads: Q25 trimming with fastp, MiXCR clone assembly, productive beta chains retained. Every entry covers one CDR3 protein and lists the most common genes and DNA from its rows. The sample contains about 40,000 distinct CDR3 sequences, under 80% of them found a single time. The ten most abundant clones make up 45% to 75% of the sample. Sequenced input: sorted CD4+, CD8+, or CD8+CD57+ T cells (not recorded which) from PBMCs. These receptors all come from a human donor with aplastic anemia.

At least ten counts were recorded for this clonotype. The chain links TRBV15 to TRBJ2-2; D not certain. Trimming stripped 0 bases from V and 8 bases from J, with 7 bases between. Looked up from germline, CDR1 is LNHNV and CDR2 is YYDKDF (reference sequence). There are 13 residues in the CDR3. The CDR3 here is CATSREGPGELFF. The CDR3 region has the DNA TGTGCCACCAGCAGAGAAGGCCCGGGGGAGCTGTTTTTT.

The J gene is TRBJ2-3, the V gene TRBV2; 10 bases map to TRBD2. The CDR3 has 15 amino acids. Germline assignment: CDR1 SNHLY and CDR2 FYNNEI. J gave up 4 bases and V 6 bases, and 7 bases lay outside the gene matches. The CDR3 sequence: CASRALAGVPDTQYF. The DNA of the CDR3 is TGTGCCAGCAGGGCCCTAGCGGGAGTCCCAGATACGCAGTATTTT.

The V call is TRBV2, the J call TRBJ1-1; D is unclear. The germline V and J ends were trimmed by 4 bases and 4 bases, with 16 bases remaining between them. This CDR3 spans 15 amino acids. Germline CDR1 SNHLY, CDR2 FYNNEI. The CDR3 sequence is CASSVREGSFTEAFF. The CDR3 bases are TGTGCCAGCAGTGTGAGAGAGGGAAGTTTCACTGAAGCTTTCTTT.

This clonotype was recorded a few times. A read error is possible here, since a much larger clone lies one base away. The V call is TRBV6-1, the J call TRBJ2-3; D possibly corresponds to TRBD2 (6 bases). V was clipped by 1 base and J by 8 bases, with 19 bases between them. There are 16 residues in the CDR3. Germline V gene sequence: CDR1 MNHNS, CDR2 SASEGT. CDR3 in DNA: TGTGCCAGCAGTGAAGGTTGGGGCGGGATAAGTGGTACGCAGTATTTT. Translated: CASSEGWGGISGTQYF.

V gene TRBV20-1 combines with J gene TRBJ1-5, with 9 positions matching TRBD1. V lost 7 bases to trimming and J lost 4 bases; unmatched junction nucleotides: 5. CDR1 and CDR2 (germline): DFQATT, SNEGSKA (reference sequence). The length of the CDR3 is 13 residues. This CDR3 reads CSVPGQGNQPQHF. The CDR3 DNA reads as TGCAGTGTACCAGGACAGGGGAATCAGCCCCAGCATTTT.

V gene TRBV15 combines with J gene TRBJ1-2; 7 bases map to TRBD1. The germline V gene has CDR1 LNHNV and CDR2 YYDKDF (reference sequence). This CDR3 is built from 12 residues. With 8 bases clipped from V and 3 bases from J, the junction kept 3 bases outside the gene matches. CDR3 loop: CATVDRDYGYTF. CDR3 sequence (DNA): TGTGCCACCGTCGACAGGGACTATGGCTACACCTTC.

This clonotype was recorded many times. The chain couples TRBV18 to TRBJ2-7; tentatively, D is TRBD2 (5 bases). There are 12 residues in the CDR3. Deletions cut 6 bases from V and 5 bases from J, with 11 bases between. The germline CDR1 and CDR2 sequences are KGHSH and LQKENI. DNA of the CDR3: TGTGCCAGCTCGCCCCGGGGTGACGAGCAGTACTTC. This codes for CASSPRGDEQYF.

The chain recombines TRBV19 with TRBJ1-2, with D unclear. This CDR3 comprises 13 residues. V lost 6 bases to trimming and J lost 3 bases, with 11 bases between them. From germline, CDR1 is LNHDA and CDR2 SQIVND (reference sequence). The CDR3 is CASSDPPDYGYTF. The CDR3 DNA sequence: TGTGCCAGTAGCGATCCCCCTGACTATGGCTACACCTTC.

The chain couples TRBV29-1 to TRBJ1-2, with no clear D. This CDR3 region has 11 residues. V lost 1 base, J lost 6 bases, and 6 bases lay in between. CDR1 is SQVTM and CDR2 is ANQGSEA in the germline V gene. Written as DNA, the CDR3 is TGCAGCGTTGAAGGATTGGATGGCTACACCTTC. Translating gives CSVEGLDGYTF.

V is TRBV10-2 and J is TRBJ2-7; TRBD1 matches 9 bases. There are 12 residues in the CDR3. J lost 5 bases, V lost 8 bases, and 4 bases had no gene match. Germline loops: CDR1 WSHSY, CDR2 SAAADI. CDR3 amino acids: CASSQGADEQYF. DNA of the CDR3: TGCGCCAGCTCACAGGGGGCGGACGAGCAGTACTTC.

This clonotype was counted many times. The rearrangement links TRBV3-1 to TRBJ1-2, with D unresolved. CDR3 length: 12 amino acids. V lost 1 base and J lost 8, with 8 bases in between. The V gene's germline CDR1 is LGHDT and CDR2 YNNKEL (reference sequence). CDR3: CASSQGLDGYTF. CDR3 DNA: TGTGCCAGCAGCCAAGGGCTAGACGGCTACACCTTC.

This clonotype was recorded many times. The J gene is TRBJ2-2, the V gene TRBV24-1, with D possibly matching TRBD1 (6 bases). V shed 9 bases and J shed 3 bases, with 10 bases lying between them. The CDR3 is 13 amino acids. In germline, CDR1 is KGHDR, CDR2 SFDVKD. This CDR3 is CATLAGDTGELFF. The CDR3 DNA is TGTGCCACCTTGGCAGGGGACACCGGGGAGCTGTTTTTT.

To note about this clonotype: Relative to the germline gene, one junction end is altered; a read error may explain this. The chain combines TRBV6-1 with TRBJ1-2; TRBD1 might be the D (5 bases). This CDR3 contains 16 residues. CDR1 is MNHNS and CDR2 is SASEGT in the germline V gene. CDR3 nucleotide sequence: TGCGCCAGCAGTCCCTGGTTAGGCAGGGTTTACGATGGCTACACCTTC. It codes for CASSPWLGRVYDGYTF.

The J gene is TRBJ1-6, the V gene TRBV27, with 7 bases aligning to TRBD1. The ends lost 5 bases at V and 5 bases at J; junction bases unmatched: 6. Germline values: CDR1 MNHEY, CDR2 SMNVEV (reference sequence). The CDR3 extends over 15 amino acids. The CDR3 DNA sequence: TGTGCCAGCAGTATTAGACAGGGCCATAATTCACCCCTCCACTTT. Translating gives CASSIRQGHNSPLHF.

This clonotype has a handful of counts. V usage is TRBV20-1 and J usage is TRBJ2-5, with 8 bases fitting TRBD2. V shed 0 bases, J shed 1 base, and the junction held 7 bases outside the gene matches. CDR1 and CDR2 from the germline V gene are DFQATT and SNEGSKA (reference sequence). The CDR3 spans 16 residues. DNA for the CDR3: TGCAGTGCTAGAGATCCTGTAGCGGGGAGCCAAGAGACCCAGTACTTC. Its translation is CSARDPVAGSQETQYF.

This clonotype was found many times. J is TRBJ2-7 and V is TRBV7-9, with D tentatively TRBD1 or TRBD2 (5 bases each). CDR1 is SEHNR and CDR2 is FQNEAQ in the germline V gene (reference sequence). The CDR3 totals 15 residues. V dropped 3 bases and J dropped 7 bases, with 19 bases sitting between them. The CDR3 reads CASSFSGTSLLEQYF. The CDR3, as DNA: TGTGCCAGCAGCTTTTCCGGGACCTCTCTCTTAGAGCAGTACTTC. Full variable domain (rest looked up from reference TRBV7-9 and TRBJ2-7): DTGVSQNPRHKITKRGQNVTFRCDPISEHNRLYWYRQTLGQGPEFLTYFQNEAQLEKSRLLSDRFSAERPKGSFSTLEIQRTEQGDSAMYLCASSFSGTSLLEQYFGPGTRLTVT.

CDR3 sequence (DNA): TGTGCCAGCTCACCACCTCCAGGAAACACCATATATTTT. This encodes CASSPPPGNTIYF. The chain recombines TRBV18 with TRBJ1-3; D unclear. The V end was cut by 0 bases, the J end by 4 bases, with 4 bases between. Germline values: CDR1 KGHSH, CDR2 LQKENI. The CDR3 is 13 amino acids.

By frequency in the sample, this clonotype is medium-sized. The chain carries TRBV15 and TRBJ2-3; D gene uncertain. V was cut by 3 bases and J by 0 bases, with 7 bases left in between. Germline V lookup: CDR1 LNHNV, CDR2 YYDKDF (reference sequence). The CDR3 is 14 amino acids. CDR3: CATSSLRSTDTQYF. DNA of the CDR3: TGTGCCACCAGCAGTCTGAGGAGCACAGATACGCAGTATTTT. Full variable domain (missing parts from reference TRBV15 and TRBJ2-3): DAMVIQNPRYQVTQFGKPVTLSCSQTLNHNVMYWYQQKSSQAPKLLFHYYDKDFNNEADTPDNFQSRRPNTSFCFLDIRSPGLGDTAMYLCATSSLRSTDTQYFGPGTRLTVL.

The chain links TRBV9 to TRBJ1-2, with TRBD1 matching 7 bases. Germline CDR1 SGDLS, CDR2 YYNGEE. V lost 4 bases to trimming and J lost 0 bases; unmatched junction nucleotides: 9. This CDR3 spans 16 amino acids. The CDR3 DNA sequence: TGTGCCAGCAGCACAGGGGACCTTGTAACTAACTATGGCTACACCTTC. Encoded protein: CASSTGDLVTNYGYTF.

This clonotype was counted between two and nine times. The V call is TRBV25-1, the J call TRBJ1-5, with D possibly matching TRBD1 (5 bases). V gave up 5 bases and J gave up 2 bases, with 10 bases separating them. The CDR3 covers 14 residues. From germline, CDR1 is MGHDK and CDR2 SYGVNS. CDR3 residues: CASSWGGRNQPQHF. Here the CDR3 DNA reads TGTGCCAGCAGTTGGGGGGGACGCAATCAGCCCCAGCATTTT.

CDR3 protein: CASKVEGSTEAFF. The CDR3 DNA follows: TGTGCCAGCAAAGTAGAGGGTTCCACTGAAGCTTTCTTT. The chain carries TRBV9 and TRBJ1-1; D is unresolved. With 6 bases removed from V and 4 bases from J, the gap between germline ends came to 13 bases. The CDR3 length is 13 residues. Germline lookup yields CDR1 SGDLS and CDR2 YYNGEE.

This clonotype was counted a few times. V and J are TRBV6-1 and TRBJ2-4; D gene unclear. The germline V gene has CDR1 MNHNS and CDR2 SASEGT. V was clipped by 4 bases and J by 6 bases, with 13 bases between them. This CDR3 spans 14 amino acids. The CDR3 DNA sequence: TGTGCCAGCAGTGCTCCCGGACGGGCAAACATTCAGTACTTC. Its translation is CASSAPGRANIQYF.

A note on this clonotype: One end of the junction varies from germline; a read error may be responsible. This chain links TRBV7-4 with TRBJ2-7; D is ambiguous. CDR3 length: 10 amino acids. CDR1 SGHVT and CDR2 SQSDAQ come from the germline V gene. The chain's CDR3 is CASGVYGQNF. In DNA, the CDR3 is TGTGCCAGCGGAGTTTACGGGCAAAACTTC.

The chain joins TRBV7-9 to TRBJ2-7, with a weak D call TRBD1 (6 bases). The CDR3 runs to 12 residues. From germline, CDR1 is SEHNR and CDR2 FQNEAQ (reference sequence). Trimming removed 5 bases from V and 5 bases from J, with 10 bases in between. CDR3 bases: TGTGCCAGCAGCGGACAGTTCGACGAGCAGTACTTC. Protein sequence: CASSGQFDEQYF.

The sample holds many counts of this clonotype. The chain couples TRBV7-9 to TRBJ2-1; 15 nucleotides line up with TRBD2. This CDR3 comprises 18 residues. Looked up from germline, CDR1 is SEHNR and CDR2 is FQNEAQ (reference sequence). Trimming took 4 bases from V and 4 from J; bases not matched to a gene: 8. The CDR3 DNA reads as TGTGCCAGCAGCTCCTGGACTAGCGGGGGGGTTCAATACAATGAGCAGTTCTTC. Its translation: CASSSWTSGGVQYNEQFF.

With regard to this clonotype: One end of the junction fails to match germline, which may point to a read error. V is TRBV10-3 and J is TRBJ2-1; 9 positions agree with TRBD1. This CDR3 spans 14 amino acids. The germline CDR1 and CDR2 sequences are ENHRY and SYGVKD. The CDR3: CASSHNRGRNEQFF. The CDR3 nucleotides read TGTGCCAGCAGTCACAACAGGGGGCGCAATGAGCAGTTCTTC.